The entry that follows covers one T cell receptor (beta chain) sequence. This specimen belongs to a study of T cell changes during pregnancy in multiple sclerosis. With 2 bases clipped from V and 6 bases from J, the junction kept 17 bases outside the gene matches. This CDR3 comprises 18 residues. Germline CDR1 GTSNPN, CDR2 SVGIG (reference sequence). TCRdb's copy holds only in-frame clones and misses some; the assay was immunoSEQ multiplex PCR. Among tens of thousands of clones listed, 90% were seen once. The sequences come from CD8+ T cells from peripheral blood mononuclear cells, collected before pregnancy. This TCR was sampled from a female donor with multiple sclerosis, enrolled in a pregnancy study. V and J are TRBV30 and TRBJ1-5, with 9 bases that match TRBD1. The chain's CDR3 is CAWSSKRQGVLYGQPQHF. CDR3 coding DNA: TGTGCCTGGAGTAGTAAGAGACAGGGGGTATTGTATGGTCAGCCCCAGCATTTT.